These 7 T cell receptor beta chains were all obtained from the same sample, sequenced in a study of early T cells in non-severe SARS-CoV-2 infection. TCRdb re-derived calls from the 5' RACE reads in MiXCR, one entry per CDR3 protein. The profile shows approximately 65,000 distinct CDR3 sequences, 12% of them singletons. Specimen: whole blood. The receptor set was obtained from an adult who was a healthcare worker with PCR-confirmed SARS-CoV-2 infection or an uninfected control (not recorded which).

This clonotype was detected only a few times. The chain has TRBV2 and TRBJ2-2; no clear D. Germline values: CDR1 SNHLY, CDR2 FYNNEI. Trimming removed 4 bases from V and 0 bases from J, with 21 bases in between. The CDR3 loop spans 19 amino acids. The CDR3 loop reads CASSAGLPGGRTNTGELFF. DNA of the CDR3: TGTGCCAGCAGTGCGGGCCTACCGGGCGGTCGGACGAACACCGGGGAGCTGTTTTTT.

In DNA form, the CDR3 reads TGTGCCAGCAGCTTAGACCCAACTAGCGGAAGCACAGATACGCAGTATTTT. Translation gives CASSLDPTSGSTDTQYF. This sequence joins TRBV11-2 and TRBJ2-3; 8 bases agree with TRBD2. Germline V gene sequence: CDR1 SGHAT, CDR2 FQNNGV. This CDR3 contains 17 residues. V lost 0 bases, J lost 0 bases, and 5 bases stayed unmatched.

The rearrangement links TRBV9 to TRBJ1-6, with 7 bases that match TRBD1. The CDR3 spans 15 residues. Trimming cost V 2 bases and J 3 bases; bases outside gene matches: 2. Germline CDR1 and CDR2: SGDLS and YYNGEE. CDR3 sequence: CASSVTGDYNSPLHF. CDR3 nucleotide sequence: TGTGCCAGCAGCGTTACAGGGGACTATAATTCACCCCTCCACTTT. The entire variable domain, with the rest obtained from reference TRBV9 and TRBJ1-6, is as follows: DSGVTQTPKHLITATGQRVTLRCSPRSGDLSVYWYQQSLDQGLQFLIQYYNGEERAKGNILERFSAQQFPDLHSELNLSSLELGDSALYFCASSVTGDYNSPLHFGNGTRLTVT.

This clonotype was seen just once. The chain couples TRBV9 to TRBJ2-7; D remains ambiguous. The CDR3 extends over 14 amino acids. Germline assignment: CDR1 SGDLS and CDR2 YYNGEE. Trimming shortened V by 4 bases and J by 2 bases, and 13 bases separated the two germline ends. The CDR3 loop is CASSPRPFAYEQYF. CDR3 DNA sequence: TGTGCCAGCAGCCCGCGACCGTTTGCCTACGAGCAGTACTTC. Supplemented by reference TRBV9 and TRBJ2-7, the full variable domain reads DSGVTQTPKHLITATGQRVTLRCSPRSGDLSVYWYQQSLDQGLQFLIQYYNGEERAKGNILERFSAQQFPDLHSELNLSSLELGDSALYFCASSPRPFAYEQYFGPGTRLTVT.

In this sample, this clonotype turned up many times. CDR3 coding DNA: TGTGCCAGCAGCCTACAGGATATAGGGTACAATGAGCAGTTCTTC. This encodes CASSLQDIGYNEQFF. The V and J genes are TRBV7-9 and TRBJ2-1; tentatively, D is TRBD1 (5 bases). This CDR3 is built from 15 residues. Germline CDR1 and CDR2: SEHNR and FQNEAQ (reference sequence). Trimming stripped 5 bases from V and 4 bases from J, with 15 bases between.

The rearrangement uses TRBV28 and TRBJ1-2; 10 positions match TRBD1. The CDR3 is made up of 16 amino acids. The germline gives CDR1 MDHEN, CDR2 SYDVKM. Trimming removed 9 bases from V and 4 bases from J; junction bases left unmatched: 14. The CDR3 DNA is TGTGCCAGTACCGGGACAGGGGTTAGAGGTGGCTATGGCTACACCTTC. It yields the protein CASTGTGVRGGYGYTF.

This clonotype has only a few counts. In DNA, the CDR3 is TGCAGTGCTAGAATAGCGGGGCCGAACACCGGGGAGCTGTTTTTT. This encodes CSARIAGPNTGELFF. The chain combines TRBV20-1 with TRBJ2-2, with TRBD2 matching 8 bases. V shed 2 bases and J 0 bases; nucleotides not matched to a gene: 2. CDR3 length equals 15 residues. Germline loops: CDR1 DFQATT, CDR2 SNEGSKA (reference sequence).